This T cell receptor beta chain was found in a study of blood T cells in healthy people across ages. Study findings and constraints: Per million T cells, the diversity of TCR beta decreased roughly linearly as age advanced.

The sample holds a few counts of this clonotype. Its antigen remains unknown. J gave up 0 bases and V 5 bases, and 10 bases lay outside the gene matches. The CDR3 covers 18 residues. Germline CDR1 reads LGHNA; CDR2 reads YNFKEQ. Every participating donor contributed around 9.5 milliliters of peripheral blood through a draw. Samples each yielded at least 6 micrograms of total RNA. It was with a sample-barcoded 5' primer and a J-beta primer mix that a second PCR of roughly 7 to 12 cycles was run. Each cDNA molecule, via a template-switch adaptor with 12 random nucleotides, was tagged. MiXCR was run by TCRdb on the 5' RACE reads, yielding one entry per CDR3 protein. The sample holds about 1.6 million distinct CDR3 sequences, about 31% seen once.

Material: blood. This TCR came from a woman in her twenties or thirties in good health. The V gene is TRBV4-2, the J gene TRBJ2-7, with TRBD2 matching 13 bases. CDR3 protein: CASSSGLAGLSDSYEQYF. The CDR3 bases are TGTGCCAGCAGCTCGGGACTAGCGGGACTTTCCGACTCCTACGAGCAGTACTTC.